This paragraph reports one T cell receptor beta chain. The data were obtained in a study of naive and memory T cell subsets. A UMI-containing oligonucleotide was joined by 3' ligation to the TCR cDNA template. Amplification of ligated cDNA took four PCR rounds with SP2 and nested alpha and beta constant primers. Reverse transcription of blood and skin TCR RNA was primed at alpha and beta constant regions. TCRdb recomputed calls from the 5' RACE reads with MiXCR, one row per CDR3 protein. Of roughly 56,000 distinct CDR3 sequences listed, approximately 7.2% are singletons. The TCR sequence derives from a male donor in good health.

The CDR3 here is CASSPQQMGNSGANVLTF. DNA for the CDR3: TGTGCCAGCAGTCCCCAACAGATGGGTAACTCTGGGGCCAACGTCCTGACTTTC. V usage is TRBV12-3 or TRBV12-4 and J usage is TRBJ2-6; D gene unclear. CDR3 size: 18 residues. Trimming cost V 5 bases and J 0 bases, with 17 bases left between them.